Detailed here is one T cell receptor (beta chain). The read ends 3 residues before the CDR3 terminus; that terminus is restored from the germline J gene. The CDR3 sequence is 15 residues long. Looked up from germline, CDR1 is LNHDA and CDR2 is SQIVND (reference sequence). The entry originates in a study of T cells in women clearing cervical HPV infection. Study context: For cases, blood was sampled a median approximately 150 days after lesion detection, interquartile range roughly 80 to 200 days. With HLA typing for only a few women, HLA confounding remains possible.

Sequencing used immunoSEQ multiplex PCR; TCRdb keeps in-frame clones, though not all of them. This table holds approximately 39,000 clones. HPV was found by MY09/MY11 PCR and dot-blot genotyping. This TCR came from a woman between 18 and 70 years old with a cervical HPV16 infection that either progressed to CIN3+ or cleared (not recorded which). The chain joins TRBV19 to TRBJ1-4, with 9 nucleotides matching TRBD1. Sequencing used blood buffy coat. This CDR3 reads CASSPRGQGNSPLFF. The covered CDR3 bases are TGTGCCAGTTCTCCCAGGGGACAGGGTAATTCACCA.